This T cell receptor (beta chain) was identified in a study of blood T cell repertoires in COVID-19. As for the study in general: The samples span acute and convalescent COVID-19 from the United States, Italy and Spain. The analysed material was cDNA or gDNA that came from T cells, B-cell-depleted T cells, or PBMCs.

The germline V gene encodes CDR1 SGHRS and CDR2 YFSETQ. The CDR3 spans 13 residues. V was shortened by 0 bases and J by 1 base, with 4 bases between the two germline ends. Authors' methods: Amplifying reference gene primers gave estimates of nucleated cell counts. The protocol was immunoSEQ multiplex PCR, while the TCRdb copy is restricted to in-frame clones and leaves out a portion. From that table come the V and J calls and clone size; the DNA was used to work out D and trimming. The table records about 98,000 clones, around 80% of them present only once. V usage is TRBV5-1 and J usage is TRBJ1-1, with D hard to call. This TCR derives from a man between 70 and 80 years old with acute or convalescent COVID-19. Material: peripheral blood. In nucleotides, the CDR3 is TGCGCCAGCAGCTTGGACAGGAACACTGAAGCTTTCTTT. Translating it yields CASSLDRNTEAFF.